A single sample gave rise to the 20 T cell receptor beta chains below, sequenced in a study of spatial heterogeneity in lung cancer. Noted time point: sample taken at primary tumor resection. Researchers sequenced whole RNA taken from tumor, nontumor lung or frozen PBMC without sorting. From the 5' RACE reads, TCRdb called clonotypes with MiXCR, one entry per CDR3 protein. The sample shows around 41,000 distinct CDR3 sequences, roughly 7% of them seen only once. The input for sequencing was PBMCs, taken at surgery. These receptors came from a female donor with early-stage non-small cell lung cancer.

This clonotype was observed at least ten times. V gene TRBV4-1 combines with J gene TRBJ2-3, with D unresolved. Trimming cost V 4 bases and J 2 bases, with 13 bases left between them. The CDR3 extends over 15 amino acids. Germline assignment: CDR1 MGHRA and CDR2 YSYEKL. The CDR3 DNA follows: TGCGCCAGCAGCCCGTCCCAGCCCTACACAGATACGCAGTATTTT. Its protein is CASSPSQPYTDTQYF.

The chain uses TRBV4-1 and TRBJ2-5; D gene unclear. CDR1 and CDR2 from the germline V gene are MGHRA and YSYEKL. The CDR3 has 17 amino acids. Trimming removed 1 base at V and 3 bases at J, with 18 bases between. The CDR3 here is CASSQGALGERKETQYF. CDR3 nucleotide sequence: TGCGCCAGCAGCCAAGGGGCCCTTGGCGAGCGCAAAGAGACCCAGTACTTC.

This clonotype occurred a few times. The chain employs TRBV7-2 and TRBJ2-5, with TRBD2 matching over 8 bases. This CDR3 comprises 11 residues. Germline V gene data show CDR1 as SGHTA and CDR2 as FQGNSA. J lost 12 bases, V lost 5 bases, and 5 bases had no gene match. The CDR3 reads CASSLGLAEYF. The CDR3 DNA reads TGTGCCAGCAGCCTCGGACTAGCCGAGTACTTC.

This clonotype has ten or more counts. The CDR3 spells CASSLAQGRNTEAFF. The DNA for the CDR3 is TGTGCCAGCAGCTTAGCGCAGGGGCGTAACACTGAAGCTTTCTTT. The chain carries TRBV11-2 and TRBJ1-1; D may be TRBD1 (6 bases). The ends were cut back, 1 base at V and 2 bases at J, with 11 bases in the middle. CDR1 and CDR2 (germline): SGHAT, FQNNGV. The CDR3 has 15 amino acids.

The V and J genes are TRBV20-1 and TRBJ2-3, with D perhaps being TRBD1 or TRBD2 (5 bases each). Deletions cut 2 bases from V and 4 bases from J, with 16 bases between. The CDR3 contains 15 residues. Germline V CDR1 and CDR2: DFQATT, SNEGSKA (reference sequence). The CDR3 nucleotides read TGCAGTGCTAGACTTTGGGACCGAGGGGCAGATACGCAGTATTTT. Encoded protein: CSARLWDRGADTQYF.

V is TRBV2 and J is TRBJ2-7, with 8 bases lining up with TRBD2. Trimming removed 6 bases from V and 7 bases from J; junction bases left unmatched: 11. The germline V gene has CDR1 SNHLY and CDR2 FYNNEI. The CDR3 runs 14 residues. In DNA form, the CDR3 reads TGTGCCAGCAGCTCCGGGACTAGGGCTTCGGAGCAGTACTTC. This gives the protein CASSSGTRASEQYF.

This clonotype was counted between two and nine times. This chain connects TRBV7-8 to TRBJ1-6; no firm D call. Trimming pared 3 bases from V and 0 bases from J, leaving 6 bases between. In germline, CDR1 is SGHVS, CDR2 FQNEAQ. This CDR3 has 15 residues. The CDR3 DNA sequence: TGTGCCAGCAGCTTCAGGCTCTCCTATAATTCACCCCTCCACTTT. This sequence encodes CASSFRLSYNSPLHF.

This clonotype was seen at least ten times. This chain connects TRBV20-1 to TRBJ2-1, with 12 bases fitting TRBD2. The CDR3 consists of 17 residues. Unmatched junction bases numbered 13, after V lost 1 base and J lost 9 bases. Germline V lookup: CDR1 DFQATT, CDR2 SNEGSKA (reference sequence). The CDR3 DNA sequence: TGCAGTGCTAGAGGTCTAGCGGGGGGGCAGAACCCCACTGAGCAGTTCTTC. This gives the protein CSARGLAGGQNPTEQFF.

This clonotype was recorded at least ten times. The genes are TRBV10-3 and TRBJ2-7; D is perhaps TRBD1 (5 bases). Deletions cut 4 bases from V and 3 bases from J, with 7 bases between. The CDR3 runs to 12 residues. Germline assignment: CDR1 ENHRY and CDR2 SYGVKD. The CDR3 is CAISATDYEQYF. CDR3 coding DNA: TGTGCCATCAGTGCGACAGACTACGAGCAGTACTTC.

This clonotype was observed at least ten times. The rearrangement links TRBV2 to TRBJ2-1; D is unresolved. Germline V gene sequence: CDR1 SNHLY, CDR2 FYNNEI. The CDR3 runs 11 residues. The ends were cut back, 4 bases at V and 14 bases at J, with 12 bases in the middle. CDR3: CASSAAYLEFF. CDR3 bases: TGTGCCAGCAGTGCCGCGTACCTTGAGTTCTTC. Full variable domain (remainder filled in from reference TRBV2 and TRBJ2-1): EPEVTQTPSHQVTQMGQEVILRCVPISNHLYFYWYRQILGQKVEFLVSFYNNEISEKSEIFDDQFSVERPDGSNFTLKIRSTKLEDSAMYFCASSAAYLEFFGPGTRLTVL.

V is TRBV28 and J is TRBJ2-1; D perhaps matches TRBD2 (7 bases). CDR1 MDHEN and CDR2 SYDVKM come from the germline V gene. Trimming cost V 5 bases and J 9 bases, with 17 bases left between them. The CDR3 is 14 residues long. The CDR3 bases are TGTGCCAGCAGTCCCAGGTGGGGGGGGCTTGAGCAGTTCTTC. Its protein product is CASSPRWGGLEQFF. The full variable domain, completed using reference TRBV28 and TRBJ2-1, is DVKVTQSSRYLVKRTGEKVFLECVQDMDHENMFWYRQDPGLGLRLIYFSYDVKMKEKGDIPEGYSVSREKKERFSLILESASTNQTSMYLCASSPRWGGLEQFFGPGTRLTVL.

The chain couples TRBV20-1 to TRBJ2-7; 9 nucleotides align to TRBD2. The J segment lost 0 bases and the V segment lost 3 bases, leaving 3 bases of the junction unmatched. CDR1 and CDR2 (germline): DFQATT, SNEGSKA (reference sequence). The CDR3 spans 14 residues. Here the CDR3 DNA reads TGCAGTGCTAGGATAGCGGGGGCCTCCTACGAGCAGTACTTC. Residues: CSARIAGASYEQYF.

In this sample, this clonotype turned up many times. The chain recombines TRBV5-1 with TRBJ1-2; 9 nucleotides agree with TRBD1. Losses at the gene ends were 5 bases for V and 4 bases for J; bases not matched to a gene: 9. Germline V CDR1 and CDR2: SGHRS, YFSETQ. The length of the CDR3 is 15 residues. The DNA of the CDR3 is TGCGCCAGCAGGAAAGACTACAGGGGGCTCTATGGCTACACCTTC. Amino acid sequence: CASRKDYRGLYGYTF.

The J gene is TRBJ2-2, the V gene TRBV7-9; D perhaps matches TRBD2 (5 bases). The germline V and J ends were trimmed by 5 bases and 3 bases, with 16 bases remaining between them. Germline V CDR1 and CDR2: SEHNR, FQNEAQ (reference sequence). CDR3 length: 16 amino acids. The CDR3: CASSPLERAYTGELFF. The CDR3 bases are TGTGCCAGCAGCCCTTTGGAGAGGGCCTACACCGGGGAGCTGTTTTTT.

The V call is TRBV5-5, the J call TRBJ2-2; D ambiguous. The germline V and J ends were trimmed by 3 bases and 5 bases, with 5 bases remaining between them. This CDR3 is 12 amino acids long. Per the germline V gene, CDR1 is SGHKS and CDR2 is YYEKEE (reference sequence). CDR3 amino acids: CASSSQTGELFF. The DNA of the CDR3 is TGTGCCAGCAGCTCTCAGACCGGGGAGCTGTTTTTT.

This clonotype has ten or more counts. The rearrangement links TRBV12-3 or TRBV12-4 to TRBJ1-1, with D tentatively TRBD1 (5 bases). This CDR3 spans 14 amino acids. V shed 6 bases and J shed 3 bases, with 14 bases lying between them. As DNA, the CDR3 is TGTGCCAGCAGCCCTTACAGGTGGGACACTGAAGCTTTCTTT. Translated, it gives CASSPYRWDTEAFF.

The chain joins TRBV6-5 to TRBJ1-2, with TRBD1 matching over 8 bases. This CDR3 comprises 15 residues. The germline V gene encodes CDR1 MNHEY and CDR2 SVGAGI. Trimming at V came to 6 bases and at J to 0 bases, leaving 6 bases not matched to a gene. CDR3 residues: CASSPGQGSNYGYTF. The CDR3 DNA reads as TGTGCCAGCAGCCCTGGACAGGGATCTAACTATGGCTACACCTTC.

This clonotype was picked up many times. The V and J genes are TRBV27 and TRBJ2-1; 7 bases map to TRBD2. CDR1 and CDR2 (germline): MNHEY, SMNVEV (reference sequence). After removal of 0 bases from V and 4 bases from J, the junction contained 3 bases not matched to a gene. There are 15 residues in the CDR3. CDR3 sequence reads: CASSLSASGYNEQFF. CDR3 bases: TGTGCCAGCAGTTTATCGGCTAGCGGTTACAATGAGCAGTTCTTC.

This clonotype was seen repeatedly, ten times or more. The chain recombines TRBV7-2 with TRBJ1-1, with TRBD1 matching 8 bases. Germline CDR1 is SGHTA and CDR2 is FQGNSA. CDR3 length: 16 residues. V gave up 4 bases and J gave up 3 bases; unmatched junction bases: 10. The CDR3 DNA follows: TGTGCCAGCAGCTCTTTTGACAGGGGTCTTTACACTGAAGCTTTCTTT. Protein product: CASSSFDRGLYTEAFF.

Many counts were recorded for this clonotype. This chain joins TRBV15 and TRBJ1-2, with 9 bases fitting TRBD1. Germline V gives CDR1 LNHNV, CDR2 YYDKDF (reference sequence). V was pared by 9 bases and J by 8 bases, with 16 bases of the junction left unmatched. CDR3 size: 15 residues. The CDR3 loop is CATTSLGQGRGGYTF. DNA for the CDR3: TGTGCCACAACTTCCTTAGGACAGGGGCGAGGAGGCTACACCTTC.